Listed below are T cell receptor beta chains from one sample, sequenced in a study of blood T cell repertoires in COVID-19. Assay used: immunoSEQ multiplex PCR; TCRdb lists only in-frame clones, some missing. The sample shows 250,000 or so clones, 88% of them seen only once. Sequenced material: peripheral blood. The receptors shown here come from an older woman with acute or convalescent COVID-19. Both conserved end residues are part of each CDR3. The order of the fields is clone size, V gene, D gene, CDR3 protein. D genes are given only for firm matches. Some rows have no size entry. The others give once, few or many, or a class for an expanded clone.

abundance: -
v_gene: TRBV2
d_gene: -
CDR3aa: CASSIQGSNSPLHF

abundance: -
v_gene: TRBV29-1
d_gene: -
CDR3aa: CSVARGGNTEAFF

abundance: -
v_gene: TRBV27
d_gene: -
CDR3aa: CASSLYGGSSYEQYF

abundance: -
v_gene: TRBV3-1/TRBV3-2
d_gene: -
CDR3aa: CASSHLRTEPLGTQYF

abundance: once
v_gene: TRBV19
d_gene: TRBD2
CDR3aa: CASRGLAGEGPYNEQFF

abundance: -
v_gene: TRBV4-1
d_gene: TRBD1
CDR3aa: CASSQPDREYNEQFF

abundance: -
v_gene: TRBV27
d_gene: -
CDR3aa: CASRFQGLNTEAFF

abundance: -
v_gene: TRBV6-5
d_gene: -
CDR3aa: CASKWEAAGYNEQFF

abundance: -
v_gene: TRBV12-3/TRBV12-4
d_gene: -
CDR3aa: CATRIIGGTEAFF

abundance: few
v_gene: TRBV7-9
d_gene: -
CDR3aa: CASLPWDTDSYEQYF

abundance: few
v_gene: TRBV7-9
d_gene: -
CDR3aa: CASSTRGPDTQYF

abundance: -
v_gene: TRBV5-4
d_gene: TRBD2
CDR3aa: CASSRTSGSYEQYF

abundance: -
v_gene: TRBV5-1
d_gene: -
CDR3aa: CASSSGPSDYGYTF